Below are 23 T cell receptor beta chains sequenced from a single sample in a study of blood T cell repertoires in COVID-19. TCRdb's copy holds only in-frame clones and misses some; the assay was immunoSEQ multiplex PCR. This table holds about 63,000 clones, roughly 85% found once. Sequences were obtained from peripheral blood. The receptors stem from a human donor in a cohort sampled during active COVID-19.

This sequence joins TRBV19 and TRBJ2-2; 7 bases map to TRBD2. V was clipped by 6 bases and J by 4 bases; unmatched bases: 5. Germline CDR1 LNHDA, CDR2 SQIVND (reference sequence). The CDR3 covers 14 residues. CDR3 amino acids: CASRTSRVTGELFF. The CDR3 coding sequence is TGTGCCAGTAGGACTAGCCGAGTCACCGGGGAGCTGTTTTTT.

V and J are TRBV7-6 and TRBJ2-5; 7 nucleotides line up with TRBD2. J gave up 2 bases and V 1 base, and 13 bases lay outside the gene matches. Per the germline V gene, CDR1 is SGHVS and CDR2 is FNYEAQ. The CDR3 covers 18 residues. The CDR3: CASSLVRPSGRTQETQYF. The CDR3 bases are TGTGCCAGCAGCTTAGTTAGGCCTAGCGGACGAACTCAAGAGACCCAGTACTTC.

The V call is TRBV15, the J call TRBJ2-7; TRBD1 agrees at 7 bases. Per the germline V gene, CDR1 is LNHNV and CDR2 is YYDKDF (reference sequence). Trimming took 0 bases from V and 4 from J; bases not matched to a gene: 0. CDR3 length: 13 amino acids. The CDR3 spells CATSREGQYEQYF. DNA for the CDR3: TGTGCCACCAGCAGAGAGGGACAGTACGAGCAGTACTTC.

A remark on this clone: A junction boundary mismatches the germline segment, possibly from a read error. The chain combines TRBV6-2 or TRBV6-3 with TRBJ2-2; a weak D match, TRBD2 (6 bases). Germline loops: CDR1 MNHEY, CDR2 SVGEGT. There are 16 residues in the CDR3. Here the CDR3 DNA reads TGTGCCAGCAGTTATGGCGGGATCACGAATACCGGGGAGCTGTTTTTT. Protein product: CASSYGGITNTGELFF.

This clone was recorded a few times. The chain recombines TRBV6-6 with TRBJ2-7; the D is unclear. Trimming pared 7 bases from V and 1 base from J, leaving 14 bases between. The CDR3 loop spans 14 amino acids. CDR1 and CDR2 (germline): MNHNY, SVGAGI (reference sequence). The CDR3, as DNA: TGTGCCAGCAAAAATGAGCTAGTTTCCTACGAGCAGTACTTC. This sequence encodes CASKNELVSYEQYF.

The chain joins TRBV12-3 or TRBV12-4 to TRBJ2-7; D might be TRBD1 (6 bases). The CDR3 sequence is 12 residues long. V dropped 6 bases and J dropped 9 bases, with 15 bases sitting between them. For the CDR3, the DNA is TGTGCCAGCAGACAGGGTGAAACAAGGCAGTACTTC. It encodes CASRQGETRQYF.

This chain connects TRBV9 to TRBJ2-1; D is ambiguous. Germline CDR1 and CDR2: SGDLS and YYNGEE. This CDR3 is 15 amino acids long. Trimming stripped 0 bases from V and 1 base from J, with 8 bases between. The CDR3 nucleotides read TGTGCCAGCAGCGTAGGAGGTCAGTCCTACAATGAGCAGTTCTTC. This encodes CASSVGGQSYNEQFF.

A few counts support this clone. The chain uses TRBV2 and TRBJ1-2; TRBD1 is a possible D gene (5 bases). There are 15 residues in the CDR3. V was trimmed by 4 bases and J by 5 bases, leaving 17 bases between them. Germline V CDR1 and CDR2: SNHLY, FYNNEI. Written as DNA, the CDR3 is TGTGCCAGCAGTGGGCGGCGGGGCGGATATTATGGCTACACCTTC. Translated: CASSGRRGGYYGYTF. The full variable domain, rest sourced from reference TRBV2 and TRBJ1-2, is EPEVTQTPSHQVTQMGQEVILRCVPISNHLYFYWYRQILGQKVEFLVSFYNNEISEKSEIFDDQFSVERPDGSNFTLKIRSTKLEDSAMYFCASSGRRGGYYGYTFGSGTRLTVV.

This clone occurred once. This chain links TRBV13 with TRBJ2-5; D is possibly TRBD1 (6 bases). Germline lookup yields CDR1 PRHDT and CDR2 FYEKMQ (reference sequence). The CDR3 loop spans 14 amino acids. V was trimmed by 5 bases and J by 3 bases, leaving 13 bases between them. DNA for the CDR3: TGTGCCAGCAGCCAAAGTGGGGGCGAAGAGACCCAGTACTTC. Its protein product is CASSQSGGEETQYF.

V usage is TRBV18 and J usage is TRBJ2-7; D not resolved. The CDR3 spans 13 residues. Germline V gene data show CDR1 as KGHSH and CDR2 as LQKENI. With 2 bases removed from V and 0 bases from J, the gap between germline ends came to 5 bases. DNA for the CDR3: TGTGCCAGCTCACCAGGAGTCTCCTACGAGCAGTACTTC. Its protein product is CASSPGVSYEQYF.

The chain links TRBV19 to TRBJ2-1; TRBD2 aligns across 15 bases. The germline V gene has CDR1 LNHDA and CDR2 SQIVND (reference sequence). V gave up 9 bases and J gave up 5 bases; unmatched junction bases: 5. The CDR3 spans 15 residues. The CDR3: CASAGLAGGNNEQFF. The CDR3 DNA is TGTGCCAGCGCGGGACTAGCGGGAGGCAACAATGAGCAGTTCTTC. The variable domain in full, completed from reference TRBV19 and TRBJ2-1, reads DGGITQSPKYLFRKEGQNVTLSCEQNLNHDAMYWYRQDPGQGLRLIYYSQIVNDFQKGDIAEGYSVSREKKESFPLTVTSAQKNPTAFYLCASAGLAGGNNEQFFGPGTRLTVL.

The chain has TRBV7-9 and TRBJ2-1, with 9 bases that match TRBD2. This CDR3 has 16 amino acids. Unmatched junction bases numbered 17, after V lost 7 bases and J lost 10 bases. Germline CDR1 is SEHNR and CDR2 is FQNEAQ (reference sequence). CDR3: CASTPGIAGVSEEQFF. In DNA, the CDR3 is TGTGCCAGCACCCCCGGTATAGCGGGAGTTTCGGAGGAGCAGTTCTTC.

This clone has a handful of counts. In nucleotides, the CDR3 is TGCGCCAGCAGCCAAGATAGGAGCGGGTTATACAATGAGCAGTTCTTC. Protein: CASSQDRSGLYNEQFF. The rearrangement uses TRBV4-3 and TRBJ2-1, with D perhaps matching TRBD2 (6 bases). CDR1 and CDR2 from the germline V gene are LGHNA and YSLEER. The germline V and J ends were trimmed by 0 bases and 4 bases, with 13 bases remaining between them. The CDR3 length is 16 residues.

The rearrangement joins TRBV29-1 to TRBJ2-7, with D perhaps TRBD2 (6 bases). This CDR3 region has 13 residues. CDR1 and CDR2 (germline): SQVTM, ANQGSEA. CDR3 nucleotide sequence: TGCAGTGGGACCCCTGGGGGGACGGGCGAGCAGTACTTC. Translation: CSGTPGGTGEQYF.

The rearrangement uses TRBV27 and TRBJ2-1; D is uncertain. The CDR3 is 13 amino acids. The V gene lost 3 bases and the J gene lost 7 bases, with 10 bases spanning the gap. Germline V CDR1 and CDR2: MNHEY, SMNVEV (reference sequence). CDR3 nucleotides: TGTGCCAGCAGTTTTGGCATGCAGAATGAGCAGTTCTTC. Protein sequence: CASSFGMQNEQFF.

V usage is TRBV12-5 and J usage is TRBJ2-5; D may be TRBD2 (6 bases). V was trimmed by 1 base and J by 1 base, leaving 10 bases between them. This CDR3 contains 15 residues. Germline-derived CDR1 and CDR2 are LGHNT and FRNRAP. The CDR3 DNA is TGTGCTAGTGGTTTGGGATTAGCGGCCCAAGAGACCCAGTACTTC. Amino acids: CASGLGLAAQETQYF.

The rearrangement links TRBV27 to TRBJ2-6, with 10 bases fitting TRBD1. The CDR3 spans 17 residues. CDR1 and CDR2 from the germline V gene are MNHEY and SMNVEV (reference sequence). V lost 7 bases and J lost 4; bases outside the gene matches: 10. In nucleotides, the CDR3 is TGTGCCAGCAAACCGGGACAGGGGCCCGGCGGGGCCAACGTCCTGACTTTC. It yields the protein CASKPGQGPGGANVLTF.

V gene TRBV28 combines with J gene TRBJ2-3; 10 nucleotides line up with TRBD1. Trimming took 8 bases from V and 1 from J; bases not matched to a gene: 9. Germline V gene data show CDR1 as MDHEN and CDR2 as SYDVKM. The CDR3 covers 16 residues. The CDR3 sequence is CASRRDRGFGTDTQYF. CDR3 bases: TGTGCCAGCCGAAGGGACAGGGGTTTCGGCACAGATACGCAGTATTTT.

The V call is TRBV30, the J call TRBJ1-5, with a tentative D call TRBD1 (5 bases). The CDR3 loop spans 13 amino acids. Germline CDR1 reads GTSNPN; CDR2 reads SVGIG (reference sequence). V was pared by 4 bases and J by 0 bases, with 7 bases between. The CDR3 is CAWTGGSNQPQHF. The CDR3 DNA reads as TGTGCCTGGACGGGGGGTAGCAATCAGCCCCAGCATTTT.

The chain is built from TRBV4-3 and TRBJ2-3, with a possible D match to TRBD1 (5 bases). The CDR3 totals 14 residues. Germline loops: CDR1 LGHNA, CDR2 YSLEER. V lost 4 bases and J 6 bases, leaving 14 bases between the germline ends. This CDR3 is CASSPGAGLDTQYF. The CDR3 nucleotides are TGCGCCAGCAGCCCAGGCGCAGGGTTGGATACGCAGTATTTT.

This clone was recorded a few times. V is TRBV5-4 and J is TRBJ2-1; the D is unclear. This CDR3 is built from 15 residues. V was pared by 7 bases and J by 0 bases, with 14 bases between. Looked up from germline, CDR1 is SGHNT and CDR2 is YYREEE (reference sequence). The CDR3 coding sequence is TGTGCCAGCCAAGAGCTAGTCGGCTCCTACAATGAGCAGTTCTTC. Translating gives CASQELVGSYNEQFF.

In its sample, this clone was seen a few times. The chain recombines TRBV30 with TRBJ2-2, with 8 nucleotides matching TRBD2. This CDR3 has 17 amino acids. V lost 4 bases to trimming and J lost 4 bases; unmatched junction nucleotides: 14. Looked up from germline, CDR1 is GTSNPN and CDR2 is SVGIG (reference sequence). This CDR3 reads CAWKFRLANSGTGELFF. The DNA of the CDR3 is TGTGCCTGGAAGTTTCGACTAGCGAACTCGGGCACCGGGGAGCTGTTTTTT.

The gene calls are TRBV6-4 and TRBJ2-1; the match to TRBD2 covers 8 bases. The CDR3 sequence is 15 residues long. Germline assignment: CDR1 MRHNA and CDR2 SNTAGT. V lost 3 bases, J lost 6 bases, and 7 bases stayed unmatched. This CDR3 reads CASSDRREGLNEQFF. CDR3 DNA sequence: TGTGCCAGCAGTGATCGTCGGGAGGGCCTCAATGAGCAGTTCTTC.